This is a list of T cell receptor beta chains from one sample in a study of cytomegalovirus exposure and HLA in healthy donors. The protocol was immunoSEQ multiplex PCR, while the TCRdb copy is restricted to in-frame clones and leaves out a portion. The data hold 85,000 to 100,000 clones, with roughly 80% observed a single time. Sequencing was done on a sample of PBMCs. These TCRs come from a girl aged 2-10 years in good health and CMV-seropositive. The CDR3 runs from the conserved cysteine through the conserved F or W. The size entry is marked missing in some rows and otherwise reads once, few, many or a size class.

cdr3_aa clone_size v_call
CASSGGGQPQHF - TRBV7-2
CASSQVKLNEKLFF once TRBV4-1
CASSAQTGVNTEAFF - TRBV9
CATSVVAGAPSYEQYF - TRBV15
CASSRSWGENTEAFF - TRBV6-5
CASSEQGSSYEQYF - TRBV6-4
CASVREWAGVGTEAFF - TRBV2
CASSPRTGNTGELFF - TRBV6-5
CASSYQTSGETQYF - TRBV6-6
CASRKTADYEQYF - TRBV2
CASRYRDNTEAFF - TRBV6-1
CASSVGERPYEQYF - TRBV9
CASSLGGTGGSYEQYF - TRBV5-1
CASSYSIGGGQDEQYF - TRBV6-5
CASSQDRATGVVGEQYF - TRBV4-2
CASGFEGTSTDTQYF - TRBV12-5
CSVRGAGGNTIYF - TRBV29-1
CASSGRDSRNEKLFF - TRBV9
CATGVTDTQYF - TRBV7-2
CASSLNRGLGNEKLFF - TRBV5-1
CAWSSLAMNTEAFF - TRBV30
CASSVVTSGWNEQFF - TRBV5-1
CASSFSSLRGEQYF few TRBV5-1
CASSLGQPSYEQYF - TRBV5-1
CASSLPGQGMFSGELFF - TRBV27
CASKRGGVDYGYTF - TRBV28
CSVGTTSYEQYF - TRBV29-1
CASSSDRGEKLFF few TRBV11-2
CASSSTTSGPRTDTQYF - TRBV7-9
CASSYTGVAYEQYF - TRBV13
CASSLSGATTGEQYF - TRBV7-9
CSVVPKGPEVTF - TRBV29-1
CASSLGVKGQGLGEQYF - TRBV5-1
CASSPLPGSNEKLFF - TRBV18
CASRSLSGNTIYF few TRBV27
CASTPRGQVGYQETQYF - TRBV9
CASSLVRRGLAGLPNEQFF - TRBV7-9